This T cell receptor beta chain appears in the sequencing data of a study of blood T cell repertoires in COVID-19. Study overall: Whether acute or convalescent, the COVID-19 samples came from the United States, Italy and Spain.

Methods used by the authors: Reference gene primer amplification yielded estimated nucleated cell counts. Produced via immunoSEQ multiplex PCR; TCRdb's table is partial and in-frame only. D and trimming come from the DNA, and the V and J calls and clone size come from that table. The sample lists 150,000 to 200,000 clones, roughly 90% seen once, with roughly 1.6% in the top ten. The ends were cut back, 1 base at V and 9 bases at J, with 16 bases in the middle. The CDR3 covers 15 residues. From germline, CDR1 is LNHDA and CDR2 SQIVND (reference sequence). Sequenced: peripheral blood. The chain combines TRBV19 with TRBJ2-1; tentative D call: TRBD2 (5 bases). The sequence came from a woman between 50 and 59 years old with acute or convalescent COVID-19. The CDR3 loop reads CASSIGLAFSGEQFF. CDR3 bases: TGTGCCAGTAGTATAGGGCTAGCTTTTTCAGGTGAGCAGTTCTTC.